One T cell receptor (beta chain) is described in this entry. This entry belongs to a study of blood T cells in healthy people across ages. The J segment lost 6 bases and the V segment lost 8 bases, leaving 3 bases of the junction unmatched. CDR1 and CDR2 from the germline V gene are MNHNS and SASEGT. This CDR3 spans 14 amino acids. Through a sample-barcoded 5' primer and a J-beta primer mix, a second PCR was run for roughly 6 to 12 cycles. TCRdb processed the 5' RACE reads anew with MiXCR; each CDR3 protein has one entry. This table holds fewer than 700,000 distinct CDR3 sequences, under 55% found once. Extracted total RNA amounted to at least 5.5 micrograms for each sample.

What was sequenced was blood. The sequence was collected from a man aged 80 or over in good health. The chain employs TRBV6-1 and TRBJ2-3, with 15 bases aligning to TRBD2. The DNA for the CDR3 is TGTGCCAGCCGGACTAGCGGGGGGGCCGATACGCAGTATTTT. Its translation: CASRTSGGADTQYF.